This T cell receptor (beta chain) was recovered during a study of blood T cells in healthy people across ages. Study results and limitations: In long-lived donors, naive CD4+ cell counts and diversity exceeded those of aged donors.

Trimming shortened V by 6 bases and J by 11 bases, and 19 bases separated the two germline ends. The germline V gene encodes CDR1 PRHDT and CDR2 FYEKMQ (reference sequence). The CDR3 is 13 residues long. A few counts support this clonotype. What it recognizes is unknown. Then a second PCR, running roughly 7 to 11 cycles, was carried out with a sample-barcoded 5' primer and a J-beta primer mix. Per-sample output comprised a minimum of 2.5 million paired-end reads containing CDR3. TCRdb used MiXCR to reprocess the 5' RACE reads, holding one entry per CDR3 protein. The table shows more than 1,400,000 distinct CDR3 sequences, with 42% occurring only once.

The receptor comes from a woman under 30 in good health. Sequenced input: blood. The gene calls are TRBV13 and TRBJ2-5; D may be TRBD2 (7 bases). The CDR3 loop is CASRRGGDNEQYF. The CDR3 coding sequence is TGTGCCAGCAGGAGGGGAGGGGACAATGAGCAGTACTTC.